These T cell receptor beta chains were read from a single sample in a study of blood T cell repertoires in COVID-19. TCRdb's table, derived via immunoSEQ multiplex PCR, lists solely in-frame clones and lacks some. The data show 250,000 to 350,000 clones, nearly 90% seen once. Sequenced material: PBMCs or T cells enriched from blood (not recorded which). The receptors were gathered from a woman younger than 30 with acute COVID-19. The CDR3 runs from the conserved cysteine through the conserved F or W. The D gene is left open where the match is weak. A row's size may be missing; if present it is once, few, many or a size class.

length,D,V,size,J,DNA,CDR3
11,.,TRBV2,.,TRBJ2-1,TGTGCCAGCAGTGGGAGGATTCGGCAGTTCTTC,CASSGRIRQFF
14,TRBD1,TRBV18,.,TRBJ1-2,TGTGCCAGCTCACGGGACAGGGACTACTATGGCTACACCTTC,CASSRDRDYYGYTF
15,TRBD1,TRBV19,.,TRBJ1-2,TGTGCCAGTACCAACAAGCCCCCAGGGGGCTATGGCTACACCTTC,CASTNKPPGGYGYTF
16,TRBD2,TRBV6-1,.,TRBJ2-1,TGTGCCAGCAGTGGTGGGGCTAGCGGGAGTCTGGTTGAGCAGTTCTTC,CASSGGASGSLVEQFF
11,.,TRBV29-1,.,TRBJ1-1,TGCAGCGTTGCCAGTGTCACTGAAGCTTTCTTT,CSVASVTEAFF
17,TRBD2,TRBV7-8,.,TRBJ2-3,TGTGCCAGCAGCTTAATCCCGGCGGGAGTTGTGGCAGATACGCAGTATTTT,CASSLIPAGVVADTQYF
18,.,TRBV19,.,TRBJ2-1,TGTGCCAGTAGTATAGTAGGGCTAAGCGGGCGCCCCGGGTATGAGCAGTTCTTC,CASSIVGLSGRPGYEQFF
17,TRBD2,TRBV10-1,.,TRBJ2-5,TGCGTAAGACAGGGGGGACGACTAGCGGGATTGCAAGAGACCCAGTACTTC,CVRQGGRLAGLQETQYF
16,.,TRBV19,.,TRBJ1-5,TGTGCCAGTAGTATCCGCCGGGACATTCTCAATCAGCCCCAGCATTTT,CASSIRRDILNQPQHF
19,TRBD1,TRBV7-2,.,TRBJ2-6,TGTGCCAGCAGCTCACGATCAGGGGGCTCTCTCTCTGGGGCCAACGTCCTGACTTTC,CASSSRSGGSLSGANVLTF
20,TRBD2,TRBV18,.,TRBJ2-1,TGTGCCAGCTCATTACTGACAGGACTAGCGGGAGGTAGCCCCTACAATGAGCAGTTCTTC,CASSLLTGLAGGSPYNEQFF
15,TRBD2,TRBV19,.,TRBJ2-7,TGTGCCAGTAGTATTCTGGCTAGCGGGAACTACGAGCAGTACTTC,CASSILASGNYEQYF
15,.,TRBV6-6,.,TRBJ2-7,TGTGCCAGCAGTTACCTGCTGGGGGCCACCTACGAGCAGTACTTC,CASSYLLGATYEQYF
15,TRBD2,TRBV12-5,.,TRBJ2-3,TGTGCTAGTGGTTCGGGAGGGGCGAGCACAGATACGCAGTATTTT,CASGSGGASTDTQYF
11,.,TRBV29-1,.,TRBJ2-7,TGCAGCGTTCAGGTGGCCTACGAGCAGTACTTC,CSVQVAYEQYF
15,.,TRBV30,.,TRBJ2-6,TGTGCCTGGACCCCAGGATTCTCTGGGGCCAACGTCCTGACTTTC,CAWTPGFSGANVLTF
17,TRBD2,TRBV27,.,TRBJ2-7,TGTGCCAGCAGTTCCGCCATGGGGGGTAGCGGGGCCTACGAGCAGTACTTC,CASSSAMGGSGAYEQYF
16,TRBD2,TRBV7-6,.,TRBJ2-1,TGTGCCAGCAGCCTACTAGCGGGAGGCTTAGGCAATGAGCAGTTCTTC,CASSLLAGGLGNEQFF
13,.,TRBV11-3,.,TRBJ1-1,TGTGCCAGCAGCTTGGGCATGAACACTGAAGCTTTCTTT,CASSLGMNTEAFF
16,.,TRBV6-2/TRBV6-3,.,TRBJ2-2,TGTGCCAGCAGCCGCGTGTTGAGCGCCAACACCGGGGAGCTGTTTTTT,CASSRVLSANTGELFF
10,.,TRBV29-1,.,TRBJ1-1,TGCAGCGTTGAAACCCAGGGAGCTTTCTTT,CSVETQGAFF
15,.,TRBV6-5,.,TRBJ1-5,TGTGCCAGCAACCGGCGGGGTCTGGGCAATCAGCCCCAGCATTTT,CASNRRGLGNQPQHF
14,.,TRBV28,.,TRBJ1-5,TGTGCCAGCAGACTAGCGGGGGCTGGGCAGCCCCAGCATTTT,CASRLAGAGQPQHF
12,.,TRBV7-2,.,TRBJ2-5,TGTGCCAGCAGCTTATTCTCGGAGACCCAGTACTTC,CASSLFSETQYF
14,.,TRBV29-1,.,TRBJ2-1,TGCAGCGTTGTGAGGGTTCGGTCCTACAATGAGCAGTTCTTC,CSVVRVRSYNEQFF
14,.,TRBV5-1,.,TRBJ1-5,TGCGCCAGCAGCCGCCTGGGGGGTGGTCAGCCCCAGCATTTT,CASSRLGGGQPQHF
15,TRBD1,TRBV11-3,.,TRBJ2-3,TGTGCCAGCAGCTTAGGGGACAGGGGAACAGATACGCAGTATTTT,CASSLGDRGTDTQYF
12,TRBD1,TRBV12-3/TRBV12-4,.,TRBJ1-2,TGTGCCAGCAGTTTTGACAGGGCTGGCTACACCTTC,CASSFDRAGYTF
14,TRBD1,TRBV18,few,TRBJ1-6,TGTGCCAGCTCAACGGGACAGGAGAATTCACCCCTCCACTTT,CASSTGQENSPLHF
14,TRBD1,TRBV7-9,.,TRBJ2-1,TGTGCCAGCAGCCTCAGACAGGGGGCCTTTGAGCAGTTCTTC,CASSLRQGAFEQFF
14,.,TRBV4-3,.,TRBJ1-5,TGCGCCAGCAGCCAAGATTATCGTTCTCAGCCCCAGCATTTT,CASSQDYRSQPQHF